This T cell receptor (beta chain) was sequenced during a study of identical twins. With no exceptions, donors were healthy Caucasians. Trimming shortened V by 6 bases and J by 5 bases, and 16 bases separated the two germline ends. The CDR3 loop spans 13 amino acids. The germline CDR1 and CDR2 sequences are SQVTM and ANQGSEA. The authors used template switching to add a universal primer site and gave cDNA unique molecular identifiers. TCRdb passed the 5' RACE reads through MiXCR, listing each CDR3 protein once. The profile shows 500,000 or so distinct CDR3 sequences, around 20% of them singletons. The same specimen was also included in a second study, on T cells expressing NK-cell markers. This second report adds: Of the CD8+ T cells in roughly 6 donors, roughly 1.0-7.5% belonged to dominant NKG2C+ clonotypes.

The J gene is TRBJ2-5, the V gene TRBV29-1; possible D gene TRBD1, 6 bases. The material sequenced was CD4+ T cells sorted from blood. This receptor was taken from a woman between 18 and 30 years old in good health. CDR3 residues: CSVVQGPAETQYF. The DNA for the CDR3 is TGCAGCGTAGTACAGGGACCGGCGGAGACCCAGTACTTC.